The 13 T cell receptor beta chains listed next were all sequenced from one sample in a study of blood T cells in healthy people across ages. PCR was performed a second time for about 7 to 11 cycles using a sample-barcoded 5' primer and a J-beta primer mix. TCRdb re-called the 5' RACE reads through MiXCR, storing one row per CDR3 protein. This sample has about 650,000 distinct CDR3 sequences, with around 32% found just once. Sequenced material: blood. The receptor source for this set is a woman of 80 years or more in good health.

This clonotype came up a few times. This may stem from a read error, because a much larger clone lies one nucleotide away. The V and J genes are TRBV7-2 and TRBJ2-7; 9 bases map to TRBD2. The CDR3 runs to 14 residues. The V segment lost 3 bases and the J segment 4 bases; nucleotides outside the gene matches: 4. Germline CDR1 is SGHTA and CDR2 is FQGNSA. CDR3 protein: CASSLQREAYEQYF. CDR3 sequence (DNA): TGTGCCAGCAGCTTGCAGCGGGAGGCATACGAGCAGTACTTC.

This clonotype has only a few counts. A single base separates this from a much larger clone, so it may be a read error. The chain carries TRBV4-2 and TRBJ1-4; 9 nucleotides line up with TRBD1. The CDR3 length is 14 residues. Germline lookup yields CDR1 LGHNA and CDR2 YNFKEQ. CDR3 bases: TGTGCCAGCAGCCAACGACAGGGGGATGAAAAACGGTTTTTT. Its protein is CASSQRQGDEKRFF.

This clonotype has ten or more counts. This chain joins TRBV6-5 and TRBJ1-1; 7 bases agree with TRBD1. The ends lost 5 bases at V and 6 bases at J; junction bases unmatched: 3. The CDR3 length is 12 residues. CDR1 is MNHEY and CDR2 is SVGAGI in the germline V gene. In nucleotides, the CDR3 is TGTGCCAGCAGTAACAGGGGAGCTGAAGCTTTCTTT. Residues: CASSNRGAEAFF.

There are a few counts of this clonotype. V and J are TRBV12-3 or TRBV12-4 and TRBJ1-1; TRBD1 aligns across 7 bases. The CDR3 covers 13 residues. The V and J ends lost 5 bases and 5 bases, in that order; junction bases with no gene match: 5. The CDR3 reads CASSSSTGTEAFF. CDR3 DNA: TGTGCCAGCAGTAGCTCGACAGGGACTGAAGCTTTCTTT.

The chain has TRBV20-1 and TRBJ2-5; D unresolved. V gave up 0 bases and J gave up 7 bases, with 9 bases separating them. The CDR3 is 12 amino acids. CDR1 is DFQATT, CDR2 SNEGSKA, per germline (reference sequence). As DNA, the CDR3 is TGCAGTGCTAGAGACCCTTTTCTGACCCAGTACTTC. It yields the protein CSARDPFLTQYF.

This clonotype was counted ten times or more. V and J are TRBV30 and TRBJ2-3; possibly TRBD2 for D (7 bases). The CDR3 runs to 17 residues. V was trimmed by 0 bases and J by 1 base, leaving 17 bases between them. CDR1 is GTSNPN, CDR2 SVGIG, per germline (reference sequence). The CDR3 protein is CAWSVLVGGARTDTQYF. The CDR3 nucleotides read TGTGCCTGGAGTGTACTAGTTGGGGGGGCCCGCACAGATACGCAGTATTTT.

This clonotype was counted once. The chain recombines TRBV7-3 with TRBJ2-5; 8 bases align to TRBD2. CDR1 is SGHTA, CDR2 FQGTGA, per germline. The CDR3 spans 15 residues. J gave up 2 bases and V 6 bases, and 8 bases lay outside the gene matches. The CDR3 DNA follows: TGTGCCAGCAGTTGGTCTAGCGGGTTACAAGAGACCCAGTACTTC. It is translated as CASSWSSGLQETQYF.

In this sample, this clonotype turned up many times. DNA of the CDR3: TGTGCCAGCAGCTTGGGGGGACACGAGCTCGGCTACACCTTC. Translation: CASSLGGHELGYTF. The chain combines TRBV5-6 with TRBJ1-2; TRBD1 might be the D (6 bases). Germline assignment: CDR1 SGHDT and CDR2 YYEEEE. The CDR3 is 14 amino acids. V lost 0 bases, J lost 8 bases, and 14 bases lay in between.

This clonotype was seen a handful of times. The chain carries TRBV7-2 and TRBJ1-1; TRBD1 might be the D (5 bases). The CDR3 is made up of 15 amino acids. The germline V gene has CDR1 SGHTA and CDR2 FQGNSA. Between the trimmed V and J ends, which lost 0 bases and 7 bases, there was a span of 15 bases. The CDR3 coding sequence is TGTGCCAGCAGCTTAGCGTTAAGGCTCGGGGGTGAAGCTTTCTTT. It is translated as CASSLALRLGGEAFF.

This clonotype was observed a few times. The chain has TRBV28 and TRBJ1-6; no reliable D call. Trimming removed 6 bases from V and 5 bases from J, with 14 bases in between. The CDR3 totals 15 residues. The germline gives CDR1 MDHEN, CDR2 SYDVKM. In DNA form, the CDR3 reads TGTGCCAGCAGGGGTCGAGGACGGAATAATTCACCCCTCCACTTT. This sequence encodes CASRGRGRNNSPLHF.

This clonotype was seen a handful of times. A single base separates this from a much larger clone, so it may be a read error. V and J are TRBV7-3 and TRBJ2-7; 8 bases are shared with TRBD1. Germline V lookup: CDR1 SGHTA, CDR2 FQGTGA. V trimming: 5 bases; J trimming: 7 bases; junction bases outside the gene matches: 10. The length of the CDR3 is 14 residues. This CDR3 reads CASSPGGWDNEQYF. CDR3 in DNA: TGTGCCAGCAGCCCAGGGGGCTGGGACAATGAGCAGTACTTC.

This clonotype appeared many times. A read error may explain this, as a much larger clone is one base away. The chain couples TRBV20-1 to TRBJ2-7, with D hard to call. CDR1 and CDR2 (germline): DFQATT, SNEGSKA (reference sequence). This CDR3 is built from 13 residues. CDR3 DNA: TGCAGTGCCAAAAGCCCTTGGTCCTCCGAGCAGTACTTC. Translating gives CSAKSPWSSEQYF.

DNA of the CDR3: TGTGCCAGCAGACCTAGCGGGGGGTGGAACACCGGGGAGCTGTTTTTT. Translating gives CASRPSGGWNTGELFF. This rearrangement joins TRBV7-8 to TRBJ2-2; 11 bases map to TRBD2. The V and J ends lost 6 bases and 1 base, in that order; junction bases with no gene match: 4. CDR1 and CDR2 (germline): SGHVS, FQNEAQ. The CDR3 consists of 16 residues.